These 14 T cell receptor beta chains share one sample of origin, sequenced in a study of blood T cells in healthy people across ages. For the second PCR, which ran for 7 to 11 cycles, a sample-barcoded 5' primer and a J-beta primer mix were used. TCRdb analysed the 5' RACE reads with MiXCR anew, one entry per CDR3 protein. The table lists roughly 1.7 million distinct CDR3 sequences, 30% to 40% of them singletons. The specimen sequenced was blood. The receptors come from a woman aged 30 to 39 in good health.

This rearrangement joins TRBV19 to TRBJ2-1; 9 bases are a match to TRBD1. Trimming cost V 3 bases and J 6 bases; bases outside gene matches: 6. In germline, CDR1 is LNHDA, CDR2 SQIVND (reference sequence). This CDR3 has 15 amino acids. CDR3 nucleotides: TGTGCCAGTAGTATGGTGGGGACAGGGAGCAATGAGCAGTTCTTC. This encodes CASSMVGTGSNEQFF.

The chain has TRBV9 and TRBJ2-2, with D perhaps TRBD2 (6 bases). This CDR3 spans 14 amino acids. Per the germline V gene, CDR1 is SGDLS and CDR2 is YYNGEE. Trimming left V 0 bases short and J 4 bases short, with 7 bases between. The CDR3 loop reads CASSVGGVTGELFF. For the CDR3, the DNA is TGTGCCAGCAGCGTAGGCGGGGTCACCGGGGAGCTGTTTTTT.

This clonotype was detected only a few times. V gene TRBV7-3 combines with J gene TRBJ2-3; D is unclear. The CDR3 is 13 amino acids. Germline values: CDR1 SGHTA, CDR2 FQGTGA. Trimming pared 5 bases from V and 6 bases from J, leaving 12 bases between. In DNA form, the CDR3 reads TGTGCCAGCAGCGCCTTTGCCGGGGATACGCAGTATTTT. This codes for CASSAFAGDTQYF.

This clonotype was seen a few times. The chain employs TRBV28 and TRBJ1-2, with D unclear. The ends were cut back, 3 bases at V and 8 bases at J, with 13 bases in the middle. The CDR3 spans 13 residues. Germline V gene data show CDR1 as MDHEN and CDR2 as SYDVKM. Here the CDR3 reads CASSFVDIWGYTF. The DNA of the CDR3 is TGTGCCAGCAGTTTTGTTGATATATGGGGCTACACCTTC.

In this sample, this clonotype turned up a few times. The J gene is TRBJ2-7, the V gene TRBV12-3 or TRBV12-4, with 8 positions matching TRBD1. Trimming took 1 base from V and 3 from J; bases not matched to a gene: 5. There are 15 residues in the CDR3. The CDR3 here is CASSLGTGLNYEQYF. The CDR3 coding sequence is TGTGCCAGCAGTTTAGGGACAGGGTTGAACTACGAGCAGTACTTC.

There are a few counts of this clonotype. The chain recombines TRBV12-3 or TRBV12-4 with TRBJ2-1, with a possible D match to TRBD1 (6 bases). V was shortened by 6 bases and J by 6 bases, with 18 bases between the two germline ends. The CDR3 extends over 15 amino acids. The CDR3 sequence: CASSRSGARGNEQFF. The CDR3 DNA reads TGTGCCAGCAGCCGATCAGGGGCCCGCGGCAATGAGCAGTTCTTC.

CDR3 sequence (DNA): TGCAGTGCTACTGGGGGGGGTAGGTATGAGCAGTTCTTC. The encoded protein is CSATGGGRYEQFF. This sequence joins TRBV20-1 and TRBJ2-1; 7 nucleotides agree with TRBD2. Germline lookup yields CDR1 DFQATT and CDR2 SNEGSKA (reference sequence). The CDR3 is 13 amino acids. The V and J ends lost 4 bases and 8 bases, in that order; junction bases with no gene match: 8.

CDR3 sequence reads: CASSVDGTGHFSDTQYF. CDR3 sequence (DNA): TGTGCCAGCAGCGTAGATGGGACAGGGCATTTTTCAGATACGCAGTATTTT. The chain is built from TRBV9 and TRBJ2-3; 9 positions agree with TRBD1. Germline values: CDR1 SGDLS, CDR2 YYNGEE. This CDR3 is built from 17 residues. V was clipped by 0 bases and J by 4 bases; unmatched bases: 9. Variable domain in full (rest from reference TRBV9 and TRBJ2-3): DSGVTQTPKHLITATGQRVTLRCSPRSGDLSVYWYQQSLDQGLQFLIQYYNGEERAKGNILERFSAQQFPDLHSELNLSSLELGDSALYFCASSVDGTGHFSDTQYFGPGTRLTVL.

The chain has TRBV10-3 and TRBJ2-5; 9 nucleotides align to TRBD1. The CDR3 sequence is 14 residues long. CDR1 and CDR2 (germline): ENHRY, SYGVKD. V was clipped by 1 base and J by 11 bases; unmatched bases: 8. This chain's CDR3 is CAISELTGGHGQYF. The CDR3 nucleotides read TGTGCCATCAGTGAGTTAACAGGGGGCCACGGGCAGTACTTC.

This clonotype showed up just a few times. The V call is TRBV20-1, the J call TRBJ1-2; D is perhaps TRBD1 (5 bases). CDR3 size: 13 residues. Germline values: CDR1 DFQATT, CDR2 SNEGSKA (reference sequence). The ends were cut back, 7 bases at V and 1 base at J, with 13 bases in the middle. Here the CDR3 reads CSVSGIDNYGYTF. DNA of the CDR3: TGCAGTGTATCAGGGATAGATAACTATGGCTACACCTTC.

The chain is built from TRBV6-1 and TRBJ1-5; 9 bases map to TRBD1. There are 16 residues in the CDR3. J lost 5 bases, V lost 0 bases, and 5 bases had no gene match. The germline CDR1 and CDR2 sequences are MNHNS and SASEGT. CDR3 coding DNA: TGTGCCAGCAGTGAAGCGTTTGGGACAGGGTATCAGCCCCAGCATTTT. Its protein product is CASSEAFGTGYQPQHF.

Concerning this clonotype itself: An end of the junction does not agree with germline; a read error may underlie this. The V call is TRBV7-8, the J call TRBJ1-2, with TRBD1 matching over 10 bases. The CDR3 runs to 14 residues. Per germline, CDR1 SGHVS and CDR2 FQNEAQ. The CDR3 DNA is TGTACCAGCACCGGACAGGGGGAAGCATATGGCTACACCTTC. Its protein is CTSTGQGEAYGYTF. Combining the CDR3 with reference TRBV7-8 and TRBJ1-2 gives the whole variable domain GAGVSQSPRYKVAKRGQDVALRCDPISGHVSLFWYQQALGQGPEFLTYFQNEAQLDKSGLPSDRFFAERPEGSVSTLKIQRTQQEDSAVYLCTSTGQGEAYGYTFGSGTRLTVV.

V and J are TRBV7-2 and TRBJ1-4; weak D call: TRBD1 (5 bases). The CDR3 is 15 residues long. V lost 5 bases to trimming and J lost 5 bases, with 15 bases between them. Per the germline V gene, CDR1 is SGHTA and CDR2 is FQGNSA. CDR3 residues: CASSRERGSNEKLFF. The DNA for the CDR3 is TGTGCCAGCAGCCGAGAAAGGGGTTCAAATGAAAAACTGTTTTTT.

The chain uses TRBV5-1 and TRBJ2-7; 7 nucleotides line up with TRBD1. CDR3 length: 17 residues. V shed 5 bases, J shed 5 bases, and the junction held 19 bases outside the gene matches. The germline gives CDR1 SGHRS, CDR2 YFSETQ. CDR3 coding DNA: TGCGCCAGCAGTACGATTCCGGGACAACAGGGGAACAACGAGCAGTACTTC. Translated: CASSTIPGQQGNNEQYF.